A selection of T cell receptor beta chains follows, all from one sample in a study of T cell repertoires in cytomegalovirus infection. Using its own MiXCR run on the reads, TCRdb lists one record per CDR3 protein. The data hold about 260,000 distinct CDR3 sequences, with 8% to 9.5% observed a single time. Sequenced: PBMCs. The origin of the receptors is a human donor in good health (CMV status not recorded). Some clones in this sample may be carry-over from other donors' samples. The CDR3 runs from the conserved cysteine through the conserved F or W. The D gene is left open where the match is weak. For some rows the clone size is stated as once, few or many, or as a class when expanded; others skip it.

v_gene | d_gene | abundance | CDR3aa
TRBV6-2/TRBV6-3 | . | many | CASRRDGTVYGYTF
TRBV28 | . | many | CASSRQVPDSPLHF
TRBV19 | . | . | CASTPTGNSNQPQHF
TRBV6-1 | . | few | CASSEGGRAFF
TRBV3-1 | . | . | CASSREVGQPQHF
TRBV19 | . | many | CASSIRPGDNEKLFF
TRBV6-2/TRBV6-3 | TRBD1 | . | CASTAMPGQGNTEAFF
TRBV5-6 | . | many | CASSFGTLNTEAFF
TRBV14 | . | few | CANSRGPSSGNTIYF
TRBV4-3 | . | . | CASSQDRETYNEQFF
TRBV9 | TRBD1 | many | CASNGQGSPGQPQHF
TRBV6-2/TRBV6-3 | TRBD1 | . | CASSGTGLTNQPQHF
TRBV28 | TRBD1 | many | CASRKETGTGNQPQHF
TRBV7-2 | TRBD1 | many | CASSRRQGRSEQYF
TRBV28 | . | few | CASSLHGPNEKLFF
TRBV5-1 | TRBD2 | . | CASSLGLAATDTQYF
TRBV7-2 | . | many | CASSSPGLRGIQYF
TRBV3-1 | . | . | CASSDGIISTEAFF
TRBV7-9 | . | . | CASSHKGTGELFF
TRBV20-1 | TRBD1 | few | CSARRQGEWETQYF
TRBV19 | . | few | CASSEGGTIQETQYF
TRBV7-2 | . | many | CASSTNRGTGELFF
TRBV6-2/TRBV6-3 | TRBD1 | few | CASSYRGRIWTEAFF
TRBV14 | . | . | CASSQGRDLAKNIQYF
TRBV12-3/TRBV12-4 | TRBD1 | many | CASSLQGATNEKLFF
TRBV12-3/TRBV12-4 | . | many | CASSLGQAWGPQHF
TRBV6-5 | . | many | CASRSFRDFTGELFF
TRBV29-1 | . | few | CSAEPVVGTEAFF
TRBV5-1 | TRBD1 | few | CASSLDGQGLLEQYF
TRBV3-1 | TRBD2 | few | CASGGVYEQYF
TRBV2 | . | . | CASSGWGDQPQHF
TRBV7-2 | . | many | CASSLWSASSYEQYF
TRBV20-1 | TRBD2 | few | CSTSSGRTSDTQYF
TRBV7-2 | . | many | CASSLGRYSNQPQHF
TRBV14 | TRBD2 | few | CASSQGLAGGLKHNEQFF